Here is one T cell receptor beta chain with its context. Germline CDR1 MNHNY, CDR2 SVGAGI (reference sequence). This CDR3 is built from 12 residues. V lost 8 bases, J lost 0 bases, and 1 base stayed unmatched. Measured with immunoSEQ multiplex PCR; TCRdb has only the in-frame clones, and not every one. This table has tens of thousands of clones, 80% to 90% appearing once. Time point here: after dendritic cell vaccination, including at tumor progression/relapse. No glioblastoma patient carried an isocitrate dehydrogenase mutation. This sample was included in a study of glioma-infiltrating T cells after dendritic cell vaccination. Study background: Patients received autologous tumor lysate-pulsed dendritic cell vaccination between about 2003 and 2012. Three intradermal dendritic cell vaccine injections were given every two weeks.

This clonotype was sampled from a human donor with glioblastoma. The sample here was blood, taken after dendritic cell vaccination. The J gene is TRBJ2-7, the V gene TRBV6-6; 7 bases agree with TRBD2. The CDR3 coding sequence is TGTGCCAGCCGGGACTACTCCTACGAGCAGTACTTC. This codes for CASRDYSYEQYF.